This T cell receptor (beta chain) was found in a study of monozygotic twins with inflammatory bowel disease. Notes on the study in general: Discrimination among different T cell subtypes was not achievable. Fewer shared clonotypes with others were found in IBD patients than in healthy twins, especially with disease activity.

A remark on this clonotype: Its antigen is undetermined.

With the 5' RACE reads reprocessed, TCRdb shows one record per CDR3 protein and no DNA. This sample's clone table lists about 440,000 distinct CDR3 sequences. Without any T cell sorting, total RNA was isolated from whole blood. Sequenced material: blood. The clonotype was recovered from a human donor with ulcerative colitis or Crohn's disease, or a healthy co-twin of an affected twin (not recorded which).

CDR3 loop: CASSLNGATEAFF. The V call is TRBV5-1, the J call TRBJ1-1; TCRdb selects TRBD1, and the lack of DNA leaves this call unchecked. This CDR3 comprises 13 residues. Germline loops: CDR1 SGHRS, CDR2 YFSETQ.